This T cell receptor (beta chain) was documented in a study of post-analysis software for immune sequencing data. Study-wide results and limits: In patients, about 5 TRBV segments were more frequent than in controls, with TRBV5-6, TRBV5-1 and TRBV20-1 among them. Same-batch preparations were strongly co-clustered by F measure.

V was cut by 4 bases and J by 8 bases, with 21 bases left in between. Per germline, CDR1 SGHDN and CDR2 FVKESK. This CDR3 is built from 16 residues. TCR beta cDNA libraries had unique molecular identifiers. cDNA molecules numbering approximately 500,000 came from roughly 1 to 10 million T cells. TCRdb redid the calling of the PCR reads with MiXCR, one entry per CDR3 protein. The sample holds approximately 660,000 distinct CDR3 sequences, 59% seen once. Concerning this clonotype itself: Antigen unknown.

The sequence came from a girl aged 2-10 years with multiple sclerosis. The rearrangement links TRBV14 to TRBJ2-1; D tentatively reads TRBD1 or TRBD2 (5 bases each). Sequenced sample: blood. CDR3 amino acids: CASSPSTSFMGDEQFF. DNA for the CDR3: TGTGCCAGCAGCCCCTCAACATCCTTTATGGGGGATGAGCAGTTCTTC.